This T cell receptor (beta chain) was recovered during a study of OX40 agonist ivuxolimab in advanced cancers. The CDR3 has 15 amino acids. Looked up from germline, CDR1 is SGDLS and CDR2 is YYNGEE. Data came from immunoSEQ multiplex PCR; TCRdb stores just in-frame clones and leaves some out. The table records about 52,000 clones, approximately 91% of them present only once. This clonotype was sampled from an adult with an advanced solid tumor such as melanoma, head and neck, liver or kidney cancer. This sequence joins TRBV9 and TRBJ2-2, with 7 bases identical to TRBD2. The input for sequencing was CD4+ or CD8+ T cells sorted from blood, taken in a trial of the OX40 agonist ivuxolimab. CDR3 loop: CTGMGGARNTGELFF. The CDR3 DNA follows: TGTACCGGGATGGGAGGGGCGCGAAACACCGGGGAGCTGTTTTTT.